Reported below is one TCR beta chain. As originally analysed: 95,638 TCRs per sample was the median, with a range of roughly 23,224 to 750,000. TCRdb used MiXCR to reprocess the RACE reads, holding one entry per CDR3 protein. These V and J calls rely on TCRdb rather than the paper's analysis. The sample contains around 190,000 distinct CDR3 sequences, around 22% of which appear only once. Time point noted: patch test 1, 2 weeks after DPC sensitization. The treatment was: therapeutic diphenylcyclopropenone sensitization with weekly scalp DPC. From whole blood left unfractionated, total RNA was extracted. This CDR3 contains 14 residues. Germline V lookup: CDR1 SGHRS, CDR2 YFSETQ. Trimming left V 2 bases short and J 0 bases short, with 7 bases between. The sample originates from a study of human T cells and chemical hapten exposure. Study-wide context: Variability of per-sample TCR yields stemmed mainly from small differences in pooled library volume.

Sequenced here: whole blood, sampled in connection with sensitization to the hapten diphenylcyclopropenone (DPC). J is TRBJ2-3 and V is TRBV5-1; tentatively, D is TRBD1 (6 bases). This TCR came from a woman aged 45-60 years with alopecia areata. Some clones in this sample may be carry-over from other donors' samples. The CDR3 reads CASSFGQSTDTQYF. CDR3 DNA: TGCGCCAGCAGCTTCGGACAGAGCACAGATACGCAGTATTTT.